This paragraph reports one T cell receptor (beta chain). What it recognizes is unknown. The sample originates from a study of CD8 T cells in ankylosing spondylitis. Study-level findings and limits: Ankylosing spondylitis blood seemed to carry a telltale TCR beta motif made of eight highly homologous variants. The study looked at matched synovial fluid samples from ankylosing spondylitis patients. Disease-linked clones were reported to be significantly enriched there. Those disease-linked clones were CD8+; they were also relatively rare in peripheral blood. Past studies reported some motif variants in reactive arthritis synovial fluid and blood.

This CDR3 spans 13 amino acids. Deletions cut 6 bases from V and 3 bases from J, with 13 bases between. The germline V gene has CDR1 DFQATT and CDR2 SNEGSKA (reference sequence). Libraries for TCR beta were made by quantitative 5'-RACE with molecular barcodes. TCRdb re-called the 5' RACE reads with MiXCR, one entry per CDR3 protein. Among about 450,000 distinct CDR3 sequences listed, roughly 27% were seen once. Sequenced input: blood, either unsorted or a sorted T cell fraction (not recorded which). This TCR was sampled from a male donor with ankylosing spondylitis. The chain is built from TRBV20-1 and TRBJ2-3; D possibly corresponds to TRBD2 (6 bases). CDR3 nucleotide sequence: TGCAGTGCCTTCCCTAGCGCGACAGATACGCAGTATTTT. This codes for CSAFPSATDTQYF.